This T cell receptor (beta chain) was identified in a study of spatial heterogeneity in lung cancer. General study points: Alpha chains reached an estimated coverage of roughly 7.1% of tumor T cells, and beta chains 13% to 15%. In tumors, expanded intratumoral alpha and beta TCR counts tracked mutation counts. Expanded TCRs classified as ubiquitous or regional were counted, and these counts tracked ubiquitous and regional nonsynonymous mutations, respectively.

This clonotype was observed a handful of times. The antigen remains unidentified. J gave up 9 bases and V 5 bases, and 9 bases lay outside the gene matches. This CDR3 comprises 15 residues. Germline V lookup: CDR1 SEHNR, CDR2 FQNEAQ (reference sequence). TCRdb re-derived calls from the 5' RACE reads in MiXCR, one entry per CDR3 protein. Here the sample spans some 18,000 distinct CDR3 sequences, about 7.5% being singletons. Regarding time point: sample taken at primary tumor resection. Unsorted whole RNA samples from tumor, nontumor lung or frozen PBMC were sequenced. V gene TRBV7-9 combines with J gene TRBJ2-3, with TRBD1 identical over 12 bases. The sequencing used lung tumor tissue, collected at surgery. The TCR originated in a male donor with early-stage non-small cell lung cancer. The CDR3 DNA is TGTGCCAGCAGCGAGACGGGACAGGGGGCCAACACGCAGTATTTT. Translation gives CASSETGQGANTQYF.